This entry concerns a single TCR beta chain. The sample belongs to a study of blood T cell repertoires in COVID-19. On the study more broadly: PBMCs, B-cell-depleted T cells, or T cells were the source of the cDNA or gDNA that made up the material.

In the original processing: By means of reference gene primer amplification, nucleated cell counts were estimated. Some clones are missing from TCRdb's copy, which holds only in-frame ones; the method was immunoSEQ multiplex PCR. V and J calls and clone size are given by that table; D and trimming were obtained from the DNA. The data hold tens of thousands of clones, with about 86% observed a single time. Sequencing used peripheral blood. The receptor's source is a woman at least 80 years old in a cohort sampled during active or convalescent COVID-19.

The CDR3 protein is CASSLLTGPDTEAFF. The CDR3 DNA is TGTGCCAGCAGCTTACTGACAGGGCCGGACACTGAAGCTTTCTTT. The gene calls are TRBV11-3 and TRBJ1-1, with 7 bases that match TRBD1. Germline-derived CDR1 and CDR2 are SGHNT and YENEEA. V lost 2 bases, J lost 3 bases, and 6 bases stayed unmatched. CDR3 size: 15 residues. The full variable domain, with the rest looked up from reference TRBV11-3 and TRBJ1-1, is EAGVVQSPRYKIIEKKQPVAFWCNPISGHNTLYWYLQNLGQGPELLIRYENEEAVDDSQLPKDRFSAERLKGVDSTLKIQPAELGDSAVYLCASSLLTGPDTEAFFGQGTRLTVV.